The 16 T cell receptor beta chains below were found in one sample sequenced in a study of blood T cell repertoires in COVID-19. Measured with immunoSEQ multiplex PCR; TCRdb has only the in-frame clones, and not every one. The table has around 300,000 clones, 80% to 90% seen once. The specimen sequenced was peripheral blood. Every receptor here comes from a man aged 45-65 years with active or convalescent COVID-19.

The chain employs TRBV5-1 and TRBJ1-1; the match to TRBD1 covers 7 bases. This CDR3 has 14 residues. V lost 1 base to trimming and J lost 7 bases; unmatched junction nucleotides: 7. Germline CDR1 and CDR2: SGHRS and YFSETQ. The chain's CDR3 is CASSLPGDRREAFF. The CDR3 DNA follows: TGCGCCAGCAGCTTGCCGGGGGACAGACGTGAAGCTTTCTTT.

This CDR3 reads CASSQELTGVSYEQYF. The CDR3 region has the DNA TGTGCCAGCAGCCAAGAGCTGACAGGGGTCTCCTACGAGCAGTACTTC. The chain uses TRBV4-2 and TRBJ2-7; 8 positions match TRBD1. CDR3 length equals 16 residues. Germline assignment: CDR1 LGHNA and CDR2 YNFKEQ. After removal of 0 bases from V and 0 bases from J, the junction contained 4 bases not matched to a gene.

The gene calls are TRBV7-2 and TRBJ2-5; D ambiguous. The CDR3 consists of 14 residues. Germline CDR1 and CDR2: SGHTA and FQGNSA. V dropped 8 bases and J dropped 9 bases, with 22 bases sitting between them. The CDR3 DNA follows: TGTGCCAGCGGAAGACCAGCAGATCCTGGGCCCCAGTACTTC. As protein: CASGRPADPGPQYF.

In DNA form, the CDR3 reads TGTGCCAGCAAAGCGGACAGGGCGGGCAATCAGCCCCAGCATTTT. Protein product: CASKADRAGNQPQHF. The V call is TRBV6-5, the J call TRBJ1-5; TRBD1 agrees at 8 bases. Germline lookup yields CDR1 MNHEY and CDR2 SVGAGI. V lost 7 bases and J lost 2; bases outside the gene matches: 7. The CDR3 loop spans 15 amino acids.

This clone turned up a few times. This chain links TRBV19 with TRBJ1-1; D gene ambiguous. Germline CDR1 is LNHDA and CDR2 is SQIVND (reference sequence). V lost 6 bases, J lost 1 base, and 9 bases lay in between. The CDR3 consists of 13 residues. The CDR3 DNA reads as TGTGCCAGTAGCCGGGTGGGGAACACTGAAGCTTTCTTT. Translating gives CASSRVGNTEAFF.

The J gene is TRBJ1-6, the V gene TRBV5-1; TRBD1 might be the D (5 bases). The germline V and J ends were trimmed by 5 bases and 7 bases, with 16 bases remaining between them. This CDR3 has 15 residues. Looked up from germline, CDR1 is SGHRS and CDR2 is YFSETQ. As DNA, the CDR3 is TGCGCCAGCAGAACAAACAGGATTTGGAATTCACCCCTCCACTTT. As protein: CASRTNRIWNSPLHF.

The rearrangement joins TRBV24-1 to TRBJ2-5; 9 bases fit TRBD1. V was pared by 3 bases and J by 2 bases, with 6 bases of the junction left unmatched. Germline loops: CDR1 KGHDR, CDR2 SFDVKD. The CDR3 spans 16 residues. CDR3 sequence (DNA): TGTGCCACCAGTGATCCGGGACAGGGAGGGCAAGAGACCCAGTACTTC. Its protein is CATSDPGQGGQETQYF.

The chain carries TRBV2 and TRBJ1-6, with D possibly being TRBD1 (5 bases). The V end lost 7 bases, the J end lost 9 bases, and 19 bases lay between the germline ends. The germline V gene encodes CDR1 SNHLY and CDR2 FYNNEI. The CDR3 loop spans 15 amino acids. This chain's CDR3 is CASKKEAGPRSPLHF. CDR3 DNA: TGTGCCAGCAAAAAAGAGGCAGGGCCGCGTTCACCCCTCCACTTT.

This clone appeared a single time. This chain links TRBV7-8 with TRBJ2-4, with D possibly being TRBD1 or TRBD2 (5 bases each). The CDR3 spans 17 residues. Germline-derived CDR1 and CDR2 are SGHVS and FQNEAQ. V lost 5 bases and J 0 bases, leaving 17 bases between the germline ends. This chain's CDR3 is CASSLEGLRIAKNIQYF. CDR3 DNA sequence: TGTGCCAGCAGCCTAGAGGGGCTGCGGATAGCCAAAAACATTCAGTACTTC.

There are a few counts of this clone. In the same sample, other DNA sequences code for this CDR3. This rearrangement joins TRBV6-1 to TRBJ1-5, with a tentative D call TRBD1 (5 bases). V lost 0 bases to trimming and J lost 5 bases, with 8 bases between them. CDR1 and CDR2 (germline): MNHNS, SASEGT. The CDR3 runs to 14 residues. This chain's CDR3 is CASSEAGGDQPQHF. The CDR3, as DNA: TGTGCCAGCAGTGAAGCGGGGGGGGATCAGCCCCAGCATTTT.

V is TRBV11-2 and J is TRBJ2-1; 12 nucleotides line up with TRBD2. Germline lookup yields CDR1 SGHAT and CDR2 FQNNGV. Unmatched junction bases numbered 8, after V lost 5 bases and J lost 3 bases. The CDR3 covers 17 residues. The CDR3 DNA follows: TGTGCCAGCAGCCTTTACGGACTAGCGGGGCTCTACAATGAGCAGTTCTTC. Residues: CASSLYGLAGLYNEQFF.

This rearrangement joins TRBV6-6 to TRBJ1-1; TRBD1 matches at 8 bases. Germline-derived CDR1 and CDR2 are MNHNY and SVGAGI (reference sequence). The CDR3 contains 16 residues. J lost 0 bases, V lost 9 bases, and 12 bases had no gene match. The CDR3 spells CASQHLRTGMNTEAFF. CDR3 in DNA: TGTGCCAGTCAACATCTGAGGACAGGGATGAACACTGAAGCTTTCTTT.

The chain links TRBV5-1 to TRBJ2-2, with 7 nucleotides matching TRBD2. Germline V gene sequence: CDR1 SGHRS, CDR2 YFSETQ. V gave up 4 bases and J gave up 1 base; unmatched junction bases: 7. This CDR3 contains 16 residues. CDR3 in amino acids: CASSGAGPWNTGELFF. CDR3 DNA: TGCGCCAGCAGCGGAGCGGGGCCGTGGAACACCGGGGAGCTGTTTTTT.

The J gene is TRBJ2-5, the V gene TRBV24-1, with TRBD2 as a possible D gene (5 bases). V lost 6 bases and J lost 0, with 7 bases in between. Per germline, CDR1 KGHDR and CDR2 SFDVKD. This CDR3 region has 13 residues. The CDR3 is CATSRGNQETQYF. The CDR3 DNA is TGTGCCACCAGTCGGGGAAACCAAGAGACCCAGTACTTC.

The V call is TRBV18, the J call TRBJ2-1; D call uncertain. In germline, CDR1 is KGHSH, CDR2 LQKENI. The CDR3 length is 14 residues. Trimming took 0 bases from V and 8 from J, leaving 11 bases between them. CDR3 region: CASSPPASVDEQFF. CDR3 DNA sequence: TGTGCCAGCTCACCACCTGCATCAGTCGATGAGCAGTTCTTC. Together with reference TRBV18 and TRBJ2-1, the CDR3 gives the full variable domain: NAGVMQNPRHLVRRRGQEARLRCSPMKGHSHVYWYRQLPEEGLKFMVYLQKENIIDESGMPKERFSAEFPKEGPSILRIQQVVRGDSAAYFCASSPPASVDEQFFGPGTRLTVL.

The rearrangement uses TRBV7-8 and TRBJ2-5, with 11 bases fitting TRBD1. CDR1 SGHVS and CDR2 FQNEAQ come from the germline V gene. Unmatched junction bases numbered 7, after V lost 2 bases and J lost 5 bases. The CDR3 contains 16 residues. The CDR3 nucleotides are TGTGCCAGCAGCTTATACGGACAGGGGGCATGGGAGACCCAGTACTTC. It yields the protein CASSLYGQGAWETQYF. Looking up the rest from reference TRBV7-8 and TRBJ2-5 gives the full variable domain: GAGVSQSPRYKVAKRGQDVALRCDPISGHVSLFWYQQALGQGPEFLTYFQNEAQLDKSGLPSDRFFAERPEGSVSTLKIQRTQQEDSAVYLCASSLYGQGAWETQYFGPGTRLLVL.